This T cell receptor (beta chain) was identified in a study of blood T cell repertoires in COVID-19. Study summary: Acute and convalescent COVID-19 specimens originated in the United States, Italy and Spain.

Assay: immunoSEQ multiplex PCR; the TCRdb copy retains only in-frame clones and omits some. The sample holds roughly 80,000 clones, roughly 84% seen once. Trimming took 2 bases from V and 2 from J; bases not matched to a gene: 2. This CDR3 is built from 15 residues. Germline CDR1 SGHAT, CDR2 FQNNGV. Sequencing was done on a sample of peripheral blood. J is TRBJ2-7 and V is TRBV11-2, with 11 bases fitting TRBD2. The sequence was collected from a man in his fifties with acute or convalescent COVID-19. CDR3 DNA: TGTGCCAGCAGCTTAAGACTAGCGGGAACCTACGAGCAGTACTTC. Its protein product is CASSLRLAGTYEQYF. The full variable domain, in which reference TRBV11-2 and TRBJ2-7 provide the parts outside the CDR3, is EAGVAQSPRYKIIEKRQSVAFWCNPISGHATLYWYQQILGQGPKLLIQFQNNGVVDDSQLPKDRFSAERLKGVDSTLKIQPAKLEDSAVYLCASSLRLAGTYEQYFGPGTRLTVT.